A selection of T cell receptor beta chains follows, all from one sample in a study of blood T cell repertoires in COVID-19. Profiling relied on immunoSEQ multiplex PCR, and the TCRdb table lists in-frame clones only, not all of them. The sample has 450,000 or so clones; about 89% are singletons. Sequencing input: peripheral blood. The source is a woman between 35 and 50 years old with COVID-19, enrolled during active disease. The CDR3 runs from the conserved cysteine through the conserved F or W. D genes are given only for firm matches. Size tells how often a clone was seen (once, few, many) or the class of an expanded clone, and some rows leave it out.

j_call,clone_size,d_call,v_call,cdr3_nt,cdr3_aa
TRBJ1-5,-,TRBD1,TRBV29-1,TGCAGCGTTACAGGACAGGGAGATCAGCCCCAGCATTTT,CSVTGQGDQPQHF
TRBJ2-1,-,-,TRBV25-1,TGTGCCAGCAGTGAATTTTCCCCGGGACAAGGGGACAATGAGCAGTTCTTC,CASSEFSPGQGDNEQFF
TRBJ1-2,-,TRBD1,TRBV27,TGTGCCAGCAGTGTGGGGACAGGGTGGGGCTACACCTTC,CASSVGTGWGYTF
TRBJ2-7,-,TRBD1,TRBV5-4,TGTGCCAGCAGCTTGTACAGGGGGCGTACGAACGAGCAGTACTTC,CASSLYRGRTNEQYF
TRBJ2-7,few,-,TRBV27,TGTGCCAGCAGGCCCCGGACAGTCTACTACGAGCAGTACTTC,CASRPRTVYYEQYF
TRBJ2-7,-,TRBD2,TRBV11-3,TGTGCCAGCAGCTCGGGACTAGCGGCGGGCTACGAGCAGTACTTC,CASSSGLAAGYEQYF
TRBJ2-6,-,-,TRBV30,TGTGCCTGGAGCTTTGGGAGATCTGGGGCCAACGTCCTGACTTTC,CAWSFGRSGANVLTF
TRBJ2-3,-,TRBD2,TRBV27,TGTGCCAGCAGTGCCGGAGCGGGGGCCAGCACAGATACGCAGTATTTT,CASSAGAGASTDTQYF
TRBJ1-6,-,-,TRBV15,TGTGCCACCAGCAGAGGAACCGGACAGTCGTCTAATAATTCACCCCTCCACTTT,CATSRGTGQSSNNSPLHF
TRBJ2-1,-,TRBD2,TRBV19,TGTGCCAGTAGTATTGCAGGCGGGAGAGAGCAGTTCTTC,CASSIAGGREQFF
TRBJ2-7,once,-,TRBV7-2,TGTGCCAGCAGCCCCATGGGGGGCTCCTACGAGCAGTACTTC,CASSPMGGSYEQYF
TRBJ2-1,-,TRBD1,TRBV19,TGTGCCAGTAGTATCAACAGGGGCCTTGAGCAGTTCTTC,CASSINRGLEQFF
TRBJ2-7,-,-,TRBV21-1,TGTGCCAGCAGCAAAGAAGCCAATGGGACAGGGCACGAGCAGTACTTC,CASSKEANGTGHEQYF
TRBJ2-7,-,TRBD2,TRBV27,TGTGCCAGCAGTTTATTCAGCGGACTAGCGACCAGCTCCTACGAGCAGTACTTC,CASSLFSGLATSSYEQYF
TRBJ2-1,-,-,TRBV3-1/TRBV3-2,TGTGCCAGCAGCCGAGGGGTTAGCGGTAGCTCCTACAATGAGCAGTTCTTC,CASSRGVSGSSYNEQFF
TRBJ2-7,-,-,TRBV7-8,TGTGCCAGCAGCTTGCCTCCTTGGGGGGAGTTCTCCTACGAGCAGTACTTC,CASSLPPWGEFSYEQYF
TRBJ1-2,-,-,TRBV6-6,TGTGCCAGCAGTTCGGTAGGGGGTTACGGCTACACCTTC,CASSSVGGYGYTF
TRBJ2-7,-,TRBD2,TRBV18,TGTGCCAGCTCACCACGGAGCGGGAGTAAGTACGAGCAGTACTTC,CASSPRSGSKYEQYF
TRBJ2-7,-,-,TRBV28,TGTGCCAACCCCTCCCGGGACACCTCCTACGAGCAGTACTTC,CANPSRDTSYEQYF
TRBJ2-5,once,TRBD2,TRBV20-1,TGCAGTGCTAGTACGGGACTAGCAGGGGAGACCCAGTACTTC,CSASTGLAGETQYF
TRBJ1-4,-,-,TRBV28,TGTGCCAGCAGCCGCCCCGTCCTTGGGAGTGAAAAACTGTTTTTT,CASSRPVLGSEKLFF
TRBJ1-2,many,-,TRBV6-6,TGTGCCAGCAGTATAGGCCCAAACTATCCCCTCCCCACCTTC,CASSIGPNYPLPTF
TRBJ1-2,-,TRBD1,TRBV19,TGTGCCAGTAGTCTCATGGGACAGGAGTACTATGGCTACACCTTC,CASSLMGQEYYGYTF
TRBJ2-5,-,-,TRBV7-3,TGTGCCAGCAGCGAAGGCGCAGGGCGAGAGACCCAGTACTTC,CASSEGAGRETQYF